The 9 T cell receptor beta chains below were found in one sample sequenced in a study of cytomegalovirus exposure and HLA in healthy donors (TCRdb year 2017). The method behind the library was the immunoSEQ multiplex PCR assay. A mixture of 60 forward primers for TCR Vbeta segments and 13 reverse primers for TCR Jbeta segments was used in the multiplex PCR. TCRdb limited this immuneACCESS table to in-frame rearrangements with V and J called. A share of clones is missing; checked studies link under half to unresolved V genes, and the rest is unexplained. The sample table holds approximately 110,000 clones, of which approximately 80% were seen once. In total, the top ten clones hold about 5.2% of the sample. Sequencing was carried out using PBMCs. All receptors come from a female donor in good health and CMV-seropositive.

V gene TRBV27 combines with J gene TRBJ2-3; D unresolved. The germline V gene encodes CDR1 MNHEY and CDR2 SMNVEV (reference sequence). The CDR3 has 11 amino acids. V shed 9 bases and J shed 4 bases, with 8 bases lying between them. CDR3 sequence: CASGSPDTQYF. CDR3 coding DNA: TGTGCCAGTGGTAGTCCAGATACGCAGTATTTT.

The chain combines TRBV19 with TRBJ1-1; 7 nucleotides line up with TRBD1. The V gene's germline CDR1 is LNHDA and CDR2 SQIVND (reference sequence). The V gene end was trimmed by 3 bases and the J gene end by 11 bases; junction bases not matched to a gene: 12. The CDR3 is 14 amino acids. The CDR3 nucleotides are TGTGCCAGTAGTATTTCAGGACAGGCCATGAGTGCTTTCTTT. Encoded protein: CASSISGQAMSAFF.

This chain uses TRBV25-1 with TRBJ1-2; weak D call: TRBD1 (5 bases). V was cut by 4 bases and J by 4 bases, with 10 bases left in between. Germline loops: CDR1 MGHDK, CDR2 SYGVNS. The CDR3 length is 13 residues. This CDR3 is CASSVAGGYGYTF. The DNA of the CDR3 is TGTGCCAGCAGTGTCGCGGGGGGCTATGGCTACACCTTC.

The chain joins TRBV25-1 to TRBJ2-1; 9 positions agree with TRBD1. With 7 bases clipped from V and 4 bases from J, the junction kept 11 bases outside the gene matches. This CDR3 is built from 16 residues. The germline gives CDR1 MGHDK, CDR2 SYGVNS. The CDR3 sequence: CASTPNPGQGYNEQFF. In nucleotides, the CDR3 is TGTGCCAGCACTCCGAACCCGGGACAGGGATACAATGAGCAGTTCTTC.

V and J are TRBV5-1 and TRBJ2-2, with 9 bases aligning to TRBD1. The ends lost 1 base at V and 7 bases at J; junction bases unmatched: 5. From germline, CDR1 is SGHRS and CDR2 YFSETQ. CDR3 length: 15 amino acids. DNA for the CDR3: TGCGCCAGCAGCTTGAACAGGGGGCAGGGCGGGGAGCTGTTTTTT. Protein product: CASSLNRGQGGELFF.

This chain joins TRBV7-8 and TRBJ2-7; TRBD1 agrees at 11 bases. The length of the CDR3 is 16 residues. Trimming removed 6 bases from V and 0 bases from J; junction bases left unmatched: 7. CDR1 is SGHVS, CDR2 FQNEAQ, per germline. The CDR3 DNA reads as TGTGCCAGCAGTCCCATGGGACAGGGGGGCTCCTACGAGCAGTACTTC. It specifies CASSPMGQGGSYEQYF.

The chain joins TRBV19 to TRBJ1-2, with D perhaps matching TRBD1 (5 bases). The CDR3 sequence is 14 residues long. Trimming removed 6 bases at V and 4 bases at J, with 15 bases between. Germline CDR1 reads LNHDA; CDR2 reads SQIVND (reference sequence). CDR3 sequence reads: CASREMGQGYGYTF. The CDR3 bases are TGTGCCAGTAGGGAGATGGGGCAAGGCTATGGCTACACCTTC.

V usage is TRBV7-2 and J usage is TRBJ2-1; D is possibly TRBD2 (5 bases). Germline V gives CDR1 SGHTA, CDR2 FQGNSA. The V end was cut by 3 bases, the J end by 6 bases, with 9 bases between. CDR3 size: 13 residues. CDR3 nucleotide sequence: TGTGCCAGCAGCTTTTCACTAGGCAATGAGCAGTTCTTC. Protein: CASSFSLGNEQFF.

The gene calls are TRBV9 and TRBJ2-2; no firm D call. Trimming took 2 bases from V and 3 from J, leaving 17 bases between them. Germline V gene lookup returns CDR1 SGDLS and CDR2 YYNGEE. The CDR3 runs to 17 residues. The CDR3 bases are TGTGCCAGCAGCGTGCGGTTCCGAGGATGGGACACCGGGGAGCTGTTTTTT. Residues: CASSVRFRGWDTGELFF.